The clone carrying this T cell receptor beta chain was seen at least ten times. Its antigen is unidentified. The data were taken from a study of T cells after yellow fever vaccination. Study context: Preparation of fractions with low cell numbers was performed using SMART-Seq v4 Ultra Low Input.

TCRdb re-analysed the 5' RACE reads in MiXCR, keeping a single row per CDR3 protein. The sample shows 200,000 to 300,000 distinct CDR3 sequences, under 15% of them seen only once. Study-wide results and caveats: A secondary response was less intense yet reached its peak sooner, at day 5 versus 15.

Source: CD4+ T cells sorted from PBMCs, taken 45 days after the yellow fever booster vaccination. The receptor was derived from a man aged 25-45 years who received the YFV17D yellow fever vaccine.

The CDR3 sequence: CASSPQMLGLGYNEQFF. In DNA form, the CDR3 reads TGTGCCAGCAGCCCTCAGATGTTGGGTCTCGGATACAATGAGCAGTTCTTC. The V call is TRBV3-1, the J call TRBJ2-1, with D unresolved. CDR1 is LGHDT, CDR2 YNNKEL, per germline (reference sequence). Trimming took off 4 bases at V and 4 bases at J, with 20 bases between the two ends. The CDR3 loop spans 17 amino acids.